Sequencing of this T cell receptor beta chain was carried out in a study of T-cell reconstitution after alpha-beta-depleted transplantation in children. The authors prepared the TCRbeta library with unique molecular identifiers. MiXCR was run by TCRdb on the PCR reads, yielding one entry per CDR3 protein. The sample holds some 600,000 distinct CDR3 sequences, over 15% seen once. There are 15 residues in the CDR3. V was cut by 1 base and J by 7 bases, with 15 bases left in between. Germline-derived CDR1 and CDR2 are KGHDR and SFDVKD. This clonotype appeared a few times. The receptor's source is a human donor who donated a stem cell graft to a child with acute myeloid leukemia. The rearrangement links TRBV24-1 to TRBJ2-5; D is possibly TRBD1 (6 bases). The specimen was PBMCs from the stem cell graft donor, collected from the stem cell graft. CDR3 amino acids: CATSDFGTGPLTQYF. The CDR3 coding sequence is TGTGCCACCAGTGATTTTGGAACAGGGCCTCTGACCCAGTACTTC.